This TCR beta chain was identified in a study of CD8 T cells in Susac syndrome. Overall study results and limits: The CD4+ T cell repertoires that were profiled in Susac syndrome showed no clonal expansion.

Germline loops: CDR1 SGDLS, CDR2 YYNGEE. With 0 bases removed from V and 1 base from J, the gap between germline ends came to 10 bases. The CDR3 consists of 15 residues. To note about this clonotype: The antigen is not known.

RNA totalling roughly 0.45 to 1 ug underwent reverse transcription with random hexamers. In TCRdb, the immunoSEQ multiplex PCR reads were re-called with MiXCR into one record per CDR3 protein. This table holds around 170,000 distinct CDR3 sequences, more than 95% found once. Patients having Susac syndrome satisfied recently defined diagnostic criteria for definite or probable disease. TEMRA cells were FACS-enriched, unlike CD8+ and CD4+ T cells, which were negatively isolated. The sequencing sample was made of CD4+ T cells from PBMCs. This TCR was sampled from a human donor with Susac syndrome. The J gene is TRBJ2-5, the V gene TRBV9; D is perhaps TRBD2 (6 bases). The CDR3 DNA reads as TGTGCCAGCAGCGTAGCGGGAGCCCCCCAAGAGACCCAGTACTTC. It is translated as CASSVAGAPQETQYF.